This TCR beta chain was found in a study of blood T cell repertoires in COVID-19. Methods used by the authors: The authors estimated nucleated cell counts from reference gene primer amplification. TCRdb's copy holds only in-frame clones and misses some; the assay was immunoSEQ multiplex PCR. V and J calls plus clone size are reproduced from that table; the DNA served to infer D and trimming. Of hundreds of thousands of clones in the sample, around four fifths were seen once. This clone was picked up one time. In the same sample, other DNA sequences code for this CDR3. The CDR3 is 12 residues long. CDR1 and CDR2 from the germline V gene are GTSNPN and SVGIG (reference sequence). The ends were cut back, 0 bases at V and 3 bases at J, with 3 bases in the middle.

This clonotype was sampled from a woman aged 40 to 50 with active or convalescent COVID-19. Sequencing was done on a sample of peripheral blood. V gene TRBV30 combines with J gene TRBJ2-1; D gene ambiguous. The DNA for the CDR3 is TGTGCCTGGAGTGTGAGCTACAATGAGCAGTTCTTC. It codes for CAWSVSYNEQFF.